The source of this T cell receptor (beta chain) is a study of T cell responses to AZD1222 COVID-19 vaccine. Overall study results and limits: At baseline, seropositivity was found in only 6 or 7 AZD1222 recipients. Increases in Spike-specific TCR breadth and depth were seen after two AZD1222 doses. Repertoire sampling occurred only after the peak T cell response.

Germline CDR1 and CDR2: LNHDA and SQIVND (reference sequence). The CDR3 has 14 residues. The V and J ends lost 5 bases and 4 bases respectively, with 14 bases between them. Generated by immunoSEQ multiplex PCR, the TCRdb table keeps only in-frame clones and is missing some. The profile covers roughly 270,000 clones, with 90% to 95% appearing a single time and around 0.58% taken by the ten largest. Concerning this clone itself: Its antigen is undetermined.

The receptor's source is an adult who received the AZD1222 COVID-19 vaccine. This sequence joins TRBV19 and TRBJ1-1, with a tentative D call TRBD1 (5 bases). The sample in question was peripheral blood, obtained 28 days after the second AZD1222 dose. CDR3 amino acids: CASSWDVEATEAFF. For the CDR3, the DNA is TGTGCCAGTAGTTGGGACGTGGAGGCCACTGAAGCTTTCTTT.